These 26 T cell receptor beta chains came from one sample sequenced in a study of technical replicates of blood from a few donors (dated by TCRdb to between 2016 and 2019). Libraries were made using the immunoSEQ multiplex PCR assay. TCRdb limited this immuneACCESS table to in-frame rearrangements with V and J called. A share of clones is missing; checked studies link under half to unresolved V genes, and the rest is unexplained. The sample records 60,000 to 85,000 clones, approximately 96% of which are singletons. The top ten clones comprise approximately 0.2% of the sample. The sample taken for sequencing was T cells isolated from PBMCs. The receptors stem from a human donor in good health.

This chain connects TRBV11-2 to TRBJ2-7; D remains ambiguous. With 1 base removed from V and 3 bases from J, the gap between germline ends came to 10 bases. The CDR3 extends over 14 amino acids. Germline-derived CDR1 and CDR2 are SGHAT and FQNNGV. In nucleotides, the CDR3 is TGTGCCAGCAGCTTAGCCCAACAGTTCTACGAGCAGTACTTC. Translated, it gives CASSLAQQFYEQYF.

The chain uses TRBV7-9 and TRBJ2-5, with D perhaps TRBD1 (6 bases). The V gene's germline CDR1 is SEHNR and CDR2 FQNEAQ (reference sequence). CDR3 length equals 18 residues. Trimming removed 0 bases at V and 5 bases at J, with 22 bases between. CDR3 in DNA: TGTGCCAGCAGCTTAGCGTTGGACAGCCTACTGTCTCGGGAGACCCAGTACTTC. Amino acid sequence: CASSLALDSLLSRETQYF.

The chain carries TRBV25-1 and TRBJ2-1; TRBD2 agrees at 12 bases. The CDR3 totals 17 residues. Trimming at V came to 5 bases and at J to 6 bases, leaving 11 bases not matched to a gene. Germline V gene lookup returns CDR1 MGHDK and CDR2 SYGVNS. The CDR3: CASSTPRASGRVNEQFF. As DNA, the CDR3 is TGTGCCAGCAGTACCCCAAGGGCTAGCGGGAGGGTCAATGAGCAGTTCTTC. Combining the CDR3 with reference TRBV25-1 and TRBJ2-1 gives the whole variable domain EADIYQTPRYLVIGTGKKITLECSQTMGHDKMYWYQQDPGMELHLIHYSYGVNSTEKGDLSSESTVSRIRTEHFPLTLESARPSHTSQYLCASSTPRASGRVNEQFFGPGTRLTVL.

This clone was found once. This chain connects TRBV5-4 to TRBJ2-7; the match to TRBD1 covers 9 bases. CDR1 is SGHNT, CDR2 YYREEE, per germline (reference sequence). J gave up 2 bases and V 4 bases, and 10 bases lay outside the gene matches. The CDR3 spans 16 residues. CDR3 nucleotide sequence: TGTGCCAGCAGCCTGGGACAGGGAACCAACCCCTACGAGCAGTACTTC. It specifies CASSLGQGTNPYEQYF.

The chain uses TRBV9 and TRBJ2-1, with TRBD1 matching over 10 bases. The V gene's germline CDR1 is SGDLS and CDR2 YYNGEE. CDR3 size: 15 residues. Trimming removed 1 base from V and 7 bases from J; junction bases left unmatched: 5. The CDR3 DNA sequence: TGTGCCAGCAGCGTACGGGACAGGGGTTCAAATGAGCAGTTCTTC. Its protein is CASSVRDRGSNEQFF. The variable domain in full, with the rest retrieved from reference TRBV9 and TRBJ2-1, is DSGVTQTPKHLITATGQRVTLRCSPRSGDLSVYWYQQSLDQGLQFLIQYYNGEERAKGNILERFSAQQFPDLHSELNLSSLELGDSALYFCASSVRDRGSNEQFFGPGTRLTVL.

In this sample, this clone turned up once. The chain has TRBV7-2 and TRBJ2-1; 13 bases agree with TRBD2. J gave up 6 bases and V 5 bases, and 4 bases lay outside the gene matches. Germline CDR1 is SGHTA and CDR2 is FQGNSA. The CDR3 contains 15 residues. The CDR3 sequence: CASSLLAGGPNEQFF. CDR3 sequence (DNA): TGTGCCAGCAGCCTACTAGCGGGAGGGCCCAATGAGCAGTTCTTC.

This clone was found once. This sequence joins TRBV2 and TRBJ1-4; D is possibly TRBD1 (6 bases). This CDR3 has 16 residues. Germline V gene lookup returns CDR1 SNHLY and CDR2 FYNNEI. V lost 1 base and J lost 6, with 15 bases in between. The DNA of the CDR3 is TGTGCCAGCAGTGAAGGAGTCTTGGGACACCATGAAAAACTGTTTTTT. Translation gives CASSEGVLGHHEKLFF. Supplemented by reference TRBV2 and TRBJ1-4, the full variable domain reads EPEVTQTPSHQVTQMGQEVILRCVPISNHLYFYWYRQILGQKVEFLVSFYNNEISEKSEIFDDQFSVERPDGSNFTLKIRSTKLEDSAMYFCASSEGVLGHHEKLFFGSGTQLSVL.

J is TRBJ2-2 and V is TRBV6-4, with D uncertain. This CDR3 spans 15 amino acids. Looked up from germline, CDR1 is MRHNA and CDR2 is SNTAGT. V lost 7 bases and J 4 bases, leaving 16 bases between the germline ends. The CDR3 DNA sequence: TGTGCCAGCACCCAAACAGAGTCAGCCACCGGGGAGCTGTTTTTT. It specifies CASTQTESATGELFF.

The chain links TRBV6-4 to TRBJ2-3; 8 bases are a match to TRBD1. The CDR3 is 15 residues long. Germline V gives CDR1 MRHNA, CDR2 SNTAGT. The junction had 4 bases not matched to a gene; V was cut back by 4 bases and J by 1 base. Here the CDR3 reads CASSAQDRGTDTQYF. Here the CDR3 DNA reads TGTGCCAGCAGTGCCCAGGACAGGGGCACAGATACGCAGTATTTT.

This chain links TRBV27 with TRBJ1-1; no reliable D call. Germline CDR1 is MNHEY and CDR2 is SMNVEV (reference sequence). With 2 bases removed from V and 1 base from J, the gap between germline ends came to 14 bases. This CDR3 is built from 16 residues. The CDR3 nucleotides read TGTGCCAGCAGTTTAGGAGGATACCTCCCGAACACTGAAGCTTTCTTT. This gives the protein CASSLGGYLPNTEAFF.

The gene calls are TRBV11-2 and TRBJ1-1; D ambiguous. This CDR3 comprises 13 residues. The germline V gene has CDR1 SGHAT and CDR2 FQNNGV. Trimming pared 4 bases from V and 3 bases from J, leaving 9 bases between. CDR3 protein: CASSSRGYTEAFF. CDR3 coding DNA: TGTGCCAGCAGCTCCCGAGGGTACACTGAAGCTTTCTTT.

The chain uses TRBV5-6 and TRBJ2-1; 11 positions agree with TRBD2. Germline V lookup: CDR1 SGHDT, CDR2 YYEEEE. After removal of 1 base from V and 6 bases from J, the junction contained 3 bases not matched to a gene. The CDR3 loop spans 15 amino acids. CDR3 region: CASSLLAGGPNEQFF. For the CDR3, the DNA is TGTGCCAGCAGCTTGTTAGCGGGAGGGCCCAATGAGCAGTTCTTC.

The V gene is TRBV6-1, the J gene TRBJ2-1; D call uncertain. The V gene's germline CDR1 is MNHNS and CDR2 SASEGT. Deletions cut 8 bases from V and 6 bases from J, with 5 bases between. The CDR3 spans 10 residues. CDR3 nucleotide sequence: TGTGCCAGCCGCGCCAATGAGCAGTTCTTC. The encoded protein is CASRANEQFF.

This clone was picked up one time. The rearrangement links TRBV7-2 to TRBJ2-3; the D is unclear. The germline gives CDR1 SGHTA, CDR2 FQGNSA. Trimming removed 6 bases at V and 3 bases at J, with 7 bases between. The length of the CDR3 is 12 residues. In nucleotides, the CDR3 is TGTGCCAGCAGTTACTTAACAGATACGCAGTATTTT. This sequence encodes CASSYLTDTQYF.

The chain is built from TRBV5-1 and TRBJ1-2; 7 positions match TRBD1. The V segment lost 4 bases and the J segment 3 bases; nucleotides outside the gene matches: 9. The germline CDR1 and CDR2 sequences are SGHRS and YFSETQ. This CDR3 spans 15 amino acids. The CDR3 DNA reads as TGCGCCAGCAGCCACACAACTCAGGGGGACTATGGCTACACCTTC. Protein product: CASSHTTQGDYGYTF.

The rearrangement uses TRBV6-1 and TRBJ2-7, with 9 bases matching TRBD2. V was clipped by 2 bases and J by 1 base; unmatched bases: 12. This CDR3 has 18 amino acids. From germline, CDR1 is MNHNS and CDR2 SASEGT. The CDR3 sequence is CASSEPPGGTSFSYEQYF. For the CDR3, the DNA is TGTGCCAGCAGTGAACCGCCTGGAGGGACTAGCTTTTCCTACGAGCAGTACTTC.

The chain employs TRBV18 and TRBJ2-7, with 9 nucleotides matching TRBD1. The CDR3 totals 14 residues. Germline V CDR1 and CDR2: KGHSH, LQKENI. V dropped 4 bases and J dropped 2; count of bases not matched to a gene: 3. CDR3 loop: CASSRGQGTYEQYF. DNA for the CDR3: TGTGCCAGCTCACGGGGACAGGGAACCTACGAGCAGTACTTC.

The chain combines TRBV9 with TRBJ1-2; 8 nucleotides line up with TRBD1. CDR3 length: 14 residues. The germline V gene has CDR1 SGDLS and CDR2 YYNGEE. V lost 3 bases to trimming and J lost 7 bases; unmatched junction nucleotides: 8. The CDR3 spells CASSGLDRGGGYTF. The CDR3 DNA reads as TGTGCCAGCAGCGGACTAGACAGGGGAGGTGGCTACACCTTC.

The chain is built from TRBV7-6 and TRBJ1-4; D is possibly TRBD1 (6 bases). CDR3 size: 17 residues. V lost 5 bases and J lost 6, with 22 bases in between. Germline lookup yields CDR1 SGHVS and CDR2 FNYEAQ. DNA of the CDR3: TGTGCCAGCAGCGCCCACCCAAGCGGGGGGCGCGATGAAAAACTGTTTTTT. It yields the protein CASSAHPSGGRDEKLFF.

J is TRBJ1-3 and V is TRBV19; 7 bases align to TRBD1. The CDR3 is 14 residues long. Germline V lookup: CDR1 LNHDA, CDR2 SQIVND (reference sequence). Trimming took 8 bases from V and 0 from J; bases not matched to a gene: 4. In DNA form, the CDR3 reads TGTGCCAGTCACAGGGGAGGCTCTGGAAACACCATATATTTT. Protein product: CASHRGGSGNTIYF.

This clone was seen a handful of times. The chain carries TRBV19 and TRBJ1-1, with D maybe TRBD1 (5 bases). CDR1 LNHDA and CDR2 SQIVND come from the germline V gene (reference sequence). This CDR3 contains 15 residues. The germline V and J ends were trimmed by 0 bases and 1 base, with 9 bases remaining between them. As DNA, the CDR3 is TGTGCCAGTAGTATAGAGAGAGGACAGAACACTGAAGCTTTCTTT. This translates into CASSIERGQNTEAFF.

This sequence joins TRBV5-4 and TRBJ2-3; D is unclear. The CDR3 is made up of 16 amino acids. Trimming stripped 1 base from V and 4 bases from J, with 16 bases between. Germline lookup yields CDR1 SGHNT and CDR2 YYREEE (reference sequence). This CDR3 reads CASSLIVTEAPDTQYF. DNA of the CDR3: TGTGCCAGCAGCTTGATTGTTACCGAGGCCCCAGATACGCAGTATTTT.

The chain couples TRBV4-1 to TRBJ2-1; weak D call: TRBD2 (7 bases). In germline, CDR1 is MGHRA, CDR2 YSYEKL. The CDR3 totals 14 residues. Trimming removed 1 base at V and 12 bases at J, with 16 bases between. CDR3 coding DNA: TGCGCCAGCAGCCAAGTATTCCAGGGGAGGGGGCAGTTCTTC. Translated: CASSQVFQGRGQFF.

J is TRBJ1-2 and V is TRBV30; D possibly corresponds to TRBD1 (6 bases). Trimming took off 5 bases at V and 3 bases at J, with 13 bases between the two ends. From germline, CDR1 is GTSNPN and CDR2 SVGIG (reference sequence). CDR3 length: 13 residues. CDR3 sequence: CAWLDSRHYGYTF. CDR3 nucleotides: TGTGCCTGGCTGGACAGTCGGCACTATGGCTACACCTTC.

This chain joins TRBV14 and TRBJ1-2; TRBD1 matches at 7 bases. With V trimmed by 8 bases and J by 13 bases, 4 bases remained unmatched. Germline CDR1 is SGHDN and CDR2 is FVKESK. The CDR3 has 9 residues. This CDR3 is CASETGSTF. CDR3 bases: TGTGCCAGCGAGACAGGGAGCACCTTC.

This sequence joins TRBV5-1 and TRBJ2-3, with 11 bases lining up with TRBD2. The J segment lost 5 bases and the V segment lost 4 bases, leaving 9 bases of the junction unmatched. The CDR3 loop spans 16 amino acids. CDR1 SGHRS and CDR2 YFSETQ come from the germline V gene. The CDR3 bases are TGCGCCAGCAGCGAAGCACTAGCGGGAGCCCAAGATACGCAGTATTTT. Residues: CASSEALAGAQDTQYF.